These 25 T cell receptor beta chains were all obtained from the same sample, sequenced in a study of cytomegalovirus exposure and HLA in healthy donors. The PCR ran on 60 Vbeta and 13 Jbeta primers. The protocol was immunoSEQ multiplex PCR, while the TCRdb copy is restricted to in-frame clones and leaves out a portion. The sample has about 120,000 clones, roughly 72% seen once; the top ten hold 3% to 5%. Sequencing was carried out using PBMCs. The receptor set was obtained from a man aged 40-49 years in good health and CMV-seropositive.

The genes are TRBV5-5 and TRBJ1-4; D gene unclear. V was clipped by 0 bases and J by 4 bases, with 10 bases between them. The CDR3 loop spans 15 amino acids. CDR1 SGHKS and CDR2 YYEKEE come from the germline V gene (reference sequence). CDR3 sequence reads: CASSLGESGNEKLFF. CDR3 in DNA: TGTGCCAGCAGCTTGGGGGAAAGCGGTAATGAAAAACTGTTTTTT.

CDR3: CSVSGTGASRSYEQYF. The CDR3 DNA follows: TGCAGCGTTTCCGGGACAGGGGCGTCCCGCTCCTACGAGCAGTACTTC. This sequence joins TRBV29-1 and TRBJ2-7, with 10 nucleotides matching TRBD1. CDR3 length equals 16 residues. Germline CDR1 is SQVTM and CDR2 is ANQGSEA. V shed 5 bases, J shed 0 bases, and the junction held 10 bases outside the gene matches.

This clone was seen a single time. This chain connects TRBV7-2 to TRBJ1-5, with D unclear. CDR3 length: 12 residues. V was clipped by 5 bases and J by 6 bases, with 8 bases between them. Germline lookup yields CDR1 SGHTA and CDR2 FQGNSA. The CDR3 loop is CASSPPSQPQHF. The CDR3, as DNA: TGTGCCAGCAGCCCGCCCAGTCAGCCCCAGCATTTT.

The chain recombines TRBV9 with TRBJ1-4; D is undetermined. Trimming took 4 bases from V and 3 from J, leaving 16 bases between them. The CDR3 covers 16 residues. Germline loops: CDR1 SGDLS, CDR2 YYNGEE. DNA of the CDR3: TGTGCCAGCAGCATCGGAATAGGGAGTTCTAATGAAAAACTGTTTTTT. It yields the protein CASSIGIGSSNEKLFF.

V and J are TRBV7-2 and TRBJ2-2; TRBD2 agrees at 7 bases. Germline loops: CDR1 SGHTA, CDR2 FQGNSA. CDR3 length: 14 residues. V was pared by 4 bases and J by 3 bases, with 2 bases of the junction left unmatched. The CDR3 DNA reads as TGTGCCAGCAGCTCGGGGGGATACACCGGGGAGCTGTTTTTT. This codes for CASSSGGYTGELFF.

This chain joins TRBV7-9 and TRBJ2-7; TRBD2 matches at 7 bases. V gave up 4 bases and J gave up 3 bases; unmatched junction bases: 9. The germline V gene has CDR1 SEHNR and CDR2 FQNEAQ (reference sequence). CDR3 length: 15 residues. The CDR3 spells CASSSPGGPFYEQYF. The CDR3 nucleotides read TGTGCCAGCAGCTCGCCGGGGGGACCGTTCTACGAGCAGTACTTC.

The CDR3 DNA reads TGCGCCAGCAGCTTGGAGGCTAGCAGTATTTACAATGAGCAGTTCTTC. It translates to CASSLEASSIYNEQFF. The chain employs TRBV5-1 and TRBJ2-1; possible D gene TRBD2, 5 bases. This CDR3 spans 16 amino acids. The V end lost 0 bases, the J end lost 4 bases, and 14 bases lay between the germline ends. Germline CDR1 is SGHRS and CDR2 is YFSETQ.

The chain recombines TRBV7-9 with TRBJ2-3; TRBD2 matches at 10 bases. The ends lost 2 bases at V and 1 base at J; junction bases unmatched: 12. The CDR3 runs to 19 residues. The V gene's germline CDR1 is SEHNR and CDR2 FQNEAQ (reference sequence). The CDR3 sequence is CASSLKSERGGEGTDTQYF. For the CDR3, the DNA is TGTGCCAGCAGCTTAAAGTCGGAGCGGGGGGGCGAGGGCACAGATACGCAGTATTTT. Using reference TRBV7-9 and TRBJ2-3 for the parts outside the CDR3, the full variable domain is DTGVSQNPRHKITKRGQNVTFRCDPISEHNRLYWYRQTLGQGPEFLTYFQNEAQLEKSRLLSDRFSAERPKGSFSTLEIQRTEQGDSAMYLCASSLKSERGGEGTDTQYFGPGTRLTVL.

This sequence joins TRBV6-5 and TRBJ1-1, with D perhaps matching TRBD1 (6 bases). Germline assignment: CDR1 MNHEY and CDR2 SVGAGI. The V end was cut by 2 bases, the J end by 0 bases, with 7 bases between. The CDR3 has 14 amino acids. The CDR3 nucleotides read TGTGCCAGCAGTTACCAGGGGATGAACACTGAAGCTTTCTTT. This translates into CASSYQGMNTEAFF.

The chain joins TRBV4-2 to TRBJ2-3, with 13 bases fitting TRBD2. The CDR3 is 18 amino acids. V shed 0 bases and J 6 bases; nucleotides not matched to a gene: 9. Germline lookup yields CDR1 LGHNA and CDR2 YNFKEQ. CDR3 sequence (DNA): TGTGCCAGCAGCCAAGATCATACTAGCGGGAGGGCAGTGGATACGCAGTATTTT. Residues: CASSQDHTSGRAVDTQYF.

A few counts support this clone. This chain joins TRBV19 and TRBJ1-1, with D uncertain. The ends were cut back, 8 bases at V and 3 bases at J, with 10 bases in the middle. CDR3 size: 12 residues. Germline V CDR1 and CDR2: LNHDA, SQIVND (reference sequence). CDR3 DNA sequence: TGTGCCAGTCGAGAGTCACACACTGAAGCTTTCTTT. This sequence encodes CASRESHTEAFF.

The chain carries TRBV15 and TRBJ1-5; D is ambiguous. With 0 bases removed from V and 3 bases from J, the gap between germline ends came to 9 bases. CDR3 length equals 15 residues. Germline CDR1 is LNHNV and CDR2 is YYDKDF (reference sequence). Here the CDR3 reads CATSRDRALNQPQHF. The CDR3 DNA reads as TGTGCCACCAGCAGAGATCGAGCTCTCAATCAGCCCCAGCATTTT.

This clone was picked up a small number of times. The rearrangement uses TRBV7-9 and TRBJ2-5, with TRBD2 identical over 8 bases. Germline assignment: CDR1 SEHNR and CDR2 FQNEAQ (reference sequence). The CDR3 covers 14 residues. With 6 bases clipped from V and 1 base from J, the junction kept 4 bases outside the gene matches. The CDR3 DNA reads TGTGCCAGCAGTCGAACTAGCGGCCAAGAGACCCAGTACTTC. Protein product: CASSRTSGQETQYF.

The chain recombines TRBV7-6 with TRBJ2-1, with 11 nucleotides matching TRBD2. Germline CDR1 SGHVS, CDR2 FNYEAQ. With 0 bases clipped from V and 5 bases from J, the junction kept 3 bases outside the gene matches. CDR3 length: 16 residues. The CDR3 DNA reads as TGTGCCAGCAGCTTAGCTAGCGGGAGGGTCCACAATGAGCAGTTCTTC. It specifies CASSLASGRVHNEQFF.

This clone has just a few counts. This sequence joins TRBV6-1 and TRBJ2-5; 11 bases match TRBD2. Trimming removed 2 bases from V and 9 bases from J; junction bases left unmatched: 8. The CDR3 has 15 amino acids. The germline V gene has CDR1 MNHNS and CDR2 SASEGT. The CDR3 DNA reads TGTGCCAGCAGTGAACTAGCGGGGGGAATCGGGGCCCAGTACTTC. Translation gives CASSELAGGIGAQYF.

This sequence joins TRBV14 and TRBJ2-1; 7 bases agree with TRBD2. The trim removed 0 bases at V and 9 bases at J, leaving 8 bases unmatched. Germline CDR1 reads SGHDN; CDR2 reads FVKESK. There are 15 residues in the CDR3. The CDR3 is CASSQDLGRTPEQFF. The CDR3 DNA follows: TGTGCCAGCAGCCAAGACCTCGGGAGGACCCCTGAGCAGTTCTTC.

The genes are TRBV10-3 and TRBJ2-3; TRBD1 matches 9 bases. CDR1 is ENHRY and CDR2 is SYGVKD in the germline V gene. V was pared by 6 bases and J by 1 base, with 5 bases of the junction left unmatched. The CDR3 loop spans 15 amino acids. The CDR3 nucleotides are TGTGCCATCAGCGCTCGGGACAGGGGCACAGATACGCAGTATTTT. Translation: CAISARDRGTDTQYF.

The CDR3 spells CASGGSRAYGYTF. The CDR3 DNA reads TGTGCCAGTGGGGGGAGCCGGGCTTATGGCTACACCTTC. J is TRBJ1-2 and V is TRBV6-5; a weak D match, TRBD1 (5 bases). Germline CDR1 MNHEY, CDR2 SVGAGI. The CDR3 contains 13 residues. Trimming shortened V by 9 bases and J by 5 bases, and 16 bases separated the two germline ends.

With respect to this clone: The same CDR3 also results from other DNA sequences found in this sample. The V gene is TRBV15, the J gene TRBJ2-3, with 14 bases matching TRBD2. V was clipped by 3 bases and J by 3 bases; unmatched bases: 2. Germline values: CDR1 LNHNV, CDR2 YYDKDF (reference sequence). The CDR3 length is 16 residues. The CDR3 protein is CATSSGLAGGTDTQYF. Here the CDR3 DNA reads TGTGCCACCAGCAGTGGACTAGCGGGAGGTACAGATACGCAGTATTTT.

The chain links TRBV6-5 to TRBJ2-7; TRBD2 matches 8 bases. This CDR3 is built from 13 residues. J lost 9 bases, V lost 7 bases, and 11 bases had no gene match. From germline, CDR1 is MNHEY and CDR2 SVGAGI. The CDR3 nucleotides read TGTGCCAGCAAAGTCGACGGGGGGGAAGTGCAGTACTTC. Translation: CASKVDGGEVQYF.

The J gene is TRBJ2-5, the V gene TRBV7-9; no reliable D call. Germline CDR1 is SEHNR and CDR2 is FQNEAQ (reference sequence). The CDR3 is made up of 14 amino acids. The ends were cut back, 6 bases at V and 2 bases at J, with 13 bases in the middle. The CDR3, as DNA: TGTGCCAGCAGTCTAAGCCAGGCACAAGAGACCCAGTACTTC. Translating gives CASSLSQAQETQYF.

This chain's CDR3 is CATSLTSGGQTGELFF. The CDR3 DNA follows: TGTGCCACCAGCCTCACTAGCGGGGGTCAGACCGGGGAGCTGTTTTTT. The V gene is TRBV15, the J gene TRBJ2-2; TRBD2 matches 11 bases. Germline CDR1 LNHNV, CDR2 YYDKDF (reference sequence). J lost 5 bases, V lost 5 bases, and 7 bases had no gene match. The CDR3 is 16 amino acids.

The chain has TRBV19 and TRBJ2-5; 11 bases match TRBD2. The CDR3 loop spans 16 amino acids. V lost 4 bases to trimming and J lost 4 bases; unmatched junction nucleotides: 8. Per germline, CDR1 LNHDA and CDR2 SQIVND (reference sequence). CDR3 sequence: CASSTGIAGGRETQYF. The CDR3 bases are TGTGCCAGTAGTACTGGGATAGCGGGAGGGCGAGAGACCCAGTACTTC.

This chain connects TRBV15 to TRBJ2-3; TRBD1 matches at 9 bases. Trimming cost V 1 base and J 4 bases; bases outside gene matches: 15. The V gene's germline CDR1 is LNHNV and CDR2 YYDKDF (reference sequence). The CDR3 contains 19 residues. The CDR3 nucleotides read TGTGCCACCAGCAGAGGCGGGACAGGGAGACATGGTTCGTCAGATACGCAGTATTTT. This translates into CATSRGGTGRHGSSDTQYF.

The V and J genes are TRBV28 and TRBJ2-7, with TRBD2 matching 13 bases. CDR3 length: 15 amino acids. Per germline, CDR1 MDHEN and CDR2 SYDVKM. V trimming: 5 bases; J trimming: 4 bases; junction bases outside the gene matches: 5. Written as DNA, the CDR3 is TGTGCCAGCAGTGTAGGGACTAGCGGGATGTACGAGCAGTACTTC. Amino acids: CASSVGTSGMYEQYF.